This is a list of T cell receptor beta chains from one sample in a study of T cell changes during pregnancy in multiple sclerosis. The protocol was immunoSEQ multiplex PCR, while the TCRdb copy is restricted to in-frame clones and leaves out a portion. The sample has around 56,000 clones; about 94% are singletons. The sample was CD8+ T cells from peripheral blood mononuclear cells, taken after pregnancy. These receptors all come from a female donor with multiple sclerosis, enrolled in a pregnancy study. Both conserved end residues are part of each CDR3. The order of the fields is V gene, clone size, D gene, J gene, CDR3 DNA, CDR3 protein. The D gene is left open where the match is weak. Rows may omit the clone size; those that give it use once, few, many or a size class.

TRBV4-3	.	.	TRBJ2-7	TGCGCCAGCAGCCAAGGGTCTAGCTCCTACGAGCAGTACTTC	CASSQGSSSYEQYF
TRBV5-4	once	.	TRBJ1-2	TGTGCCAGCAGCTTGGATACGTGGAGTTATGGCTACACCTTC	CASSLDTWSYGYTF
TRBV27	.	TRBD2	TRBJ2-3	TGTGCCAGCAGTCCCCTGCGGCGGGAGGGCCTCCCATGGCAGTATTTT	CASSPLRREGLPWQYF
TRBV6-1	.	.	TRBJ2-3	TGTGCCAGCAGTGGTCCGGTCACAGATACGCAGTATTTT	CASSGPVTDTQYF
TRBV7-9	.	TRBD2	TRBJ2-7	TGTGCCAGCAGCTCACCCCTAGCGGGAGGCTTATACGAGCAGTACTTC	CASSSPLAGGLYEQYF
TRBV7-9	.	.	TRBJ1-4	TGTGCCAGCAGCTCCAACCGGGGGGGGGAGGATGAAAAACTGTTTTTT	CASSSNRGGEDEKLFF
TRBV7-8	.	TRBD2	TRBJ2-2	TGTGCCAGCAGCTTTTCCGGGACTAGCGATTCCGGGGAGCTGTTTTTT	CASSFSGTSDSGELFF
TRBV19	once	TRBD2	TRBJ2-7	TGTGCCAGTAGTATAGGGACTAGCGGGAGGGTCTACGAGCAGTACTTC	CASSIGTSGRVYEQYF
TRBV5-1	.	.	TRBJ2-4	TGCGCCAGCAGTGGGGAGGCCGCAAACATTCAGTACTTC	CASSGEAANIQYF
TRBV29-1	.	.	TRBJ1-2	TGCAGCGTTGATCCGGGGGTGTTGGATGGCTACACCTTC	CSVDPGVLDGYTF
TRBV29-1	.	.	TRBJ2-7	TGCAGCGTTCGGGGGGCTAGCGACCTTTCCTACGAGCAGTACTTC	CSVRGASDLSYEQYF
TRBV30	.	.	TRBJ1-2	TGTGCCTGGAGTGTCCTGGGGGCCTATGGCTACACCTTC	CAWSVLGAYGYTF
TRBV4-1	.	.	TRBJ2-7	TGCGCCAGCAGCCAAGGTGCAGGGTACGAGCAGTACTTC	CASSQGAGYEQYF
TRBV29-1	.	TRBD1	TRBJ2-6	TGCAGCGCAGAGACAGGGGCCTCTGGGGCCAACGTCCTGACTTTC	CSAETGASGANVLTF
TRBV27	.	.	TRBJ2-1	TGTGCCAGCAGTTCCCGACTCGTCAACGGCGATGAGCAGTTCTTC	CASSSRLVNGDEQFF
TRBV2	.	TRBD1	TRBJ1-1	TGTGCCAGCAGGGGACAGGGAAACACTGAAGCTTTCTTT	CASRGQGNTEAFF
TRBV4-1	.	.	TRBJ2-3	TGCGCCAGCAGCCAAGATAAATCAGATACGCAGTATTTT	CASSQDKSDTQYF
TRBV19	few	.	TRBJ1-1	TGTGCCAGTGGTCACGGTGAAGCTTTCTTT	CASGHGEAFF
TRBV19	few	TRBD1	TRBJ1-5	TGTGCCAGTAGTACCCCTAGACAGGGTCGACATCAGCCCCAGCATTTT	CASSTPRQGRHQPQHF
TRBV2	.	.	TRBJ2-7	TGTGCCAGCAGTGAAACCGGGATGGGGGAGCAGTACTTC	CASSETGMGEQYF
TRBV15	.	TRBD1	TRBJ1-1	TGTGCCACCAGCAGACCCGACAGGGATATCAACACTGAAGCTTTCTTT	CATSRPDRDINTEAFF
TRBV9	.	.	TRBJ1-3	TGTGCCAGCAGCGTAGCCGGGATAGGAAACACCATATATTTT	CASSVAGIGNTIYF
TRBV7-9	.	TRBD1	TRBJ2-7	TGTGCCAGCAGCTTAGGGACAGGGCTCGACGAGCAGTACTTC	CASSLGTGLDEQYF
TRBV19	once	.	TRBJ2-7	TGTGCCAGTAGTATAGCCCCAGACTACGAGCAGTACTTC	CASSIAPDYEQYF
TRBV5-5	.	.	TRBJ2-7	TGTGCCAGCAGCTTGGGGGGGGACGAGCAGTACTTC	CASSLGGDEQYF
TRBV19	.	TRBD1	TRBJ1-4	TGTGCCAGTAGTATGGGACAGGGGATTGAAAAACTGTTTTTT	CASSMGQGIEKLFF
TRBV4-3	.	.	TRBJ1-5	TGCGCCAGCAGCCAAGACTGGGGGGGCGAAAGGCCCCAGCATTTT	CASSQDWGGERPQHF
TRBV5-1	.	.	TRBJ2-4	TGCGCCAGCAGCTTCCGGGACTCACGACCCGGTAGCATTCAGTACTTC	CASSFRDSRPGSIQYF
TRBV27	.	.	TRBJ2-7	TGTGCCAGCAGTTTATCCGGCGGGCGGGGCTCCTACGAGCAGTACTTC	CASSLSGGRGSYEQYF
TRBV7-2	.	.	TRBJ2-2	TGTGCCAGCAGCCCCCCCCGGCGGCTCGACACCGGGGAGCTGTTTTTT	CASSPPRRLDTGELFF
TRBV6-1	.	.	TRBJ1-2	TGTGCCAGCAGTGAAGGCCCAGGATCGTCTAACTATGGCTACACCTTC	CASSEGPGSSNYGYTF
TRBV5-5	.	.	TRBJ1-3	TGTGCCAGCAGCTTGAGAGCGCGAGCTGGAAACACCATATATTTT	CASSLRARAGNTIYF
TRBV5-1	.	TRBD1	TRBJ2-2	TGCGCCAGCAGCTATAGACCGGGACAGGAAAACACCGGGGAGCTGTTTTTT	CASSYRPGQENTGELFF
TRBV7-9	few	.	TRBJ1-1	TGTGCCAGCAGCTCGAGTGGGGGGACTGAAGCTTTCTTT	CASSSSGGTEAFF
TRBV27	.	TRBD2	TRBJ2-3	TGTGCCAGCAGTTTACGGACTAGTACAGATACGCAGTATTTT	CASSLRTSTDTQYF
TRBV27	.	.	TRBJ2-1	TGTGCCAGCAATCAGCGGCGGGGATACTCCTACAATGAGCAGTTCTTC	CASNQRRGYSYNEQFF
TRBV9	.	.	TRBJ2-5	TGTGCCAGCAGCGCTTCGGGACCAGGGGACCAGTACTTC	CASSASGPGDQYF
TRBV4-3	once	.	TRBJ1-1	TGCGCCAGCAGCCAAGGGTATGGGGCAGGGGCGAACACTGAAGCTTTCTTT	CASSQGYGAGANTEAFF
TRBV27	.	.	TRBJ2-7	TGTGCCAGCAGCGTTACAGGGTACGAGCAGTACTTC	CASSVTGYEQYF
TRBV7-9	.	.	TRBJ1-1	TGTGCCAGCAGCTTAGACATGAACACTGAAGCTTTCTTT	CASSLDMNTEAFF
TRBV4-1	.	TRBD1	TRBJ1-1	TGCGCCAGCAGCCAAGTCGAGGGGGCCCAAAACGGCGCTTTCTTT	CASSQVEGAQNGAFF
TRBV6-5	.	.	TRBJ1-1	TGTGCCAGCAGTTACTTTCGGTTCATGAACACTGAAGCTTTCTTT	CASSYFRFMNTEAFF
TRBV13	.	.	TRBJ2-3	TGTGCCAGCAGCTTAGGACTAAACACAGATACGCAGTATTTT	CASSLGLNTDTQYF
TRBV7-9	once	.	TRBJ1-5	TGTGCCAGCAGCCGAGGTGGACAGCCCCAGCATTTT	CASSRGGQPQHF
TRBV25-1	.	.	TRBJ1-1	TGTGCCAGCAGTGCAGGGGAAGTGGTGAACACTGAAGCTTTCTTT	CASSAGEVVNTEAFF
TRBV5-4	.	.	TRBJ2-7	TGTGCCAGCAGCTCAGGCGATAGGCCCTACGAGCAGTACTTC	CASSSGDRPYEQYF
TRBV11-2	.	.	TRBJ2-3	TGTGCCAGCAGCTTAGATCGGGTTAGCGAGAACACAGATACGCAGTATTTT	CASSLDRVSENTDTQYF
TRBV19	.	.	TRBJ2-7	TGTGCCAGTAGTTTTGGAGGGGCGGGGGAGCAGTACTTC	CASSFGGAGEQYF
TRBV5-6	once	.	TRBJ2-2	TGTGCCAGCAGCCACCTCCGGACGGGAAACACCGGGGAGCTGTTTTTT	CASSHLRTGNTGELFF
TRBV29-1	.	TRBD1	TRBJ1-2	TGCAGCGTAGACCCGGGACAGGGATACTATGGCTACACCTTC	CSVDPGQGYYGYTF
TRBV19	.	.	TRBJ1-1	TGTGCCAGTAGTCACGGGGTCACTGAAGCTTTCTTT	CASSHGVTEAFF